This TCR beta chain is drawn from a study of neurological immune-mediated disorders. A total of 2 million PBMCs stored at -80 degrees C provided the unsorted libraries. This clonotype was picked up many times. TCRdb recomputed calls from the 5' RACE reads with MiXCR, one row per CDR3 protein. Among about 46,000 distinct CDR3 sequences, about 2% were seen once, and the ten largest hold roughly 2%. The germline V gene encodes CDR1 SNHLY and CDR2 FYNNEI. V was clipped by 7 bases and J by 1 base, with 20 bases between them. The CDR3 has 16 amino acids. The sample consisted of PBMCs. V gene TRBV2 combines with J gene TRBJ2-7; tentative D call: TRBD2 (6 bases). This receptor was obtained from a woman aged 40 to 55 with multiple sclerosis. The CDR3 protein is CASTAWRGQESYEQYF. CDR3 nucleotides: TGTGCCAGCACCGCGTGGAGGGGTCAGGAATCCTACGAGCAGTACTTC.